These T cell receptor beta chains were read from a single sample in a study of graft-versus-host responses after intestinal transplantation. Sequenced by immunoSEQ multiplex PCR; TCRdb stores in-frame clones only, minus some. The sample lists roughly 27,000 clones, less than 90% occurring once. The sequencing here drew on PBMCs, taken around 29 days after intestinal transplant. The receptor source for this set is a human patient who received an intestinal transplant, so some T cells may come from the graft donor. The CDR3 runs from the conserved cysteine through the conserved F or W. The order of the fields is V gene, CDR3 length, clone size, D gene, J gene, CDR3 DNA, CDR3 protein. The D gene is left open where the match is weak. For some rows the clone size is stated as once, few or many, or as a class when expanded; others skip it.

V: TRBV6-5; length: 15; size: -; D: TRBD1; J: TRBJ1-4; DNA: TGTGCCAGCAGTCCAACAGGGGCAACTAATGAAAAACTGTTTTTT; CDR3: CASSPTGATNEKLFF
V: TRBV11-2; length: 14; size: -; D: TRBD2; J: TRBJ2-3; DNA: TGTGCCAGCAGCTCTGGACTAGGTGCAATGACGCAGTATTTT; CDR3: CASSSGLGAMTQYF
V: TRBV5-3; length: 11; size: -; D: -; J: TRBJ2-5; DNA: TGTGCCAGAAGCTTACAAGAGACCCAGTACTTC; CDR3: CARSLQETQYF
V: TRBV19; length: 15; size: -; D: -; J: TRBJ1-2; DNA: TGTGCCAGTAGTACCCGCGGACGAAAGAGGGGGGGCTACACCTTC; CDR3: CASSTRGRKRGGYTF
V: TRBV6-1; length: 13; size: -; D: -; J: TRBJ2-5; DNA: TGTGCCAGCACTACGGGGGCCCAAGAGACCCAGTACTTC; CDR3: CASTTGAQETQYF
V: TRBV9; length: 17; size: -; D: TRBD1; J: TRBJ2-3; DNA: TGTGCCAGCAGCGTACGGTTTGGACAGGGGGGCACAGATACGCAGTATTTT; CDR3: CASSVRFGQGGTDTQYF
V: TRBV6-1; length: 11; size: -; D: -; J: TRBJ2-7; DNA: TGTGCCAGCAAGGACTCCTACGAGCAGTACTTC; CDR3: CASKDSYEQYF
V: TRBV28; length: 17; size: once; D: TRBD1; J: TRBJ2-6; DNA: TGTGCCAGCAGCTCTCTCGACAGGGTAGCTGGGGCCAACGTCCTGACTTTC; CDR3: CASSSLDRVAGANVLTF
V: TRBV6-5; length: 16; size: -; D: TRBD1; J: TRBJ1-3; DNA: TGTGCCAGCAGTTACGGAGACAGGGAGGCTGGAAACACCATATATTTT; CDR3: CASSYGDREAGNTIYF
V: TRBV27; length: 14; size: -; D: -; J: TRBJ2-1; DNA: TGTGCCAGCAGTTTGAGCCTCTCCTACAATGAGCAGTTCTTC; CDR3: CASSLSLSYNEQFF
V: TRBV4-1; length: 18; size: -; D: TRBD1; J: TRBJ2-7; DNA: TGCGCCAGCAGCCAAGTCCCGGGACAGGAACCAATCTCCTACGAGCAGTACTTC; CDR3: CASSQVPGQEPISYEQYF
V: TRBV9; length: 15; size: -; D: -; J: TRBJ2-3; DNA: TGTGCCAGCAGCGGACCGTCTTCAGGGTCGGGTACGCAGTATTTT; CDR3: CASSGPSSGSGTQYF
V: TRBV11-2; length: 17; size: -; D: TRBD1; J: TRBJ2-1; DNA: TGTGCCAGCAGCTTGGGACAGACTTTCTCACCCTACAATGAGCAGTTCTTC; CDR3: CASSLGQTFSPYNEQFF
V: TRBV9; length: 16; size: -; D: TRBD1; J: TRBJ2-7; DNA: TGTGCCAGCAGCGTAGGTGTGGGACAGGGTATCTACGAGCAGTACTTC; CDR3: CASSVGVGQGIYEQYF
V: TRBV4-2; length: 19; size: -; D: TRBD2; J: TRBJ2-5; DNA: TGTGCCAGCAGCCAACCTCCGGGACTAGCGGGATGGGAGGGGGAGACCCAGTACTTC; CDR3: CASSQPPGLAGWEGETQYF
V: TRBV7-3; length: 13; size: few; D: TRBD1; J: TRBJ2-1; DNA: TGTGCCAGCAGCTTGGACAGGGAGGCTGAGCAGTTCTTC; CDR3: CASSLDREAEQFF
V: TRBV4-3; length: 15; size: once; D: TRBD2; J: TRBJ2-7; DNA: TGCGCCAGCAGCCAAGATTCACTAGCGGGAGCCGAGCAGTACTTC; CDR3: CASSQDSLAGAEQYF
V: TRBV28; length: 13; size: once; D: -; J: TRBJ2-7; DNA: TGTGCCAGCAGTTTTCGGAACTCCTACGAGCAGTACTTC; CDR3: CASSFRNSYEQYF
V: TRBV15; length: 16; size: -; D: -; J: TRBJ2-3; DNA: TGTGCCACCAGCCGAGGCCTGACTAGACTCACAGATACGCAGTATTTT; CDR3: CATSRGLTRLTDTQYF
V: TRBV19; length: 17; size: -; D: TRBD2; J: TRBJ2-3; DNA: TGTGCCAGTAGTATGTTTACTAGCGGGAGTCTAGAGGATACGCAGTATTTT; CDR3: CASSMFTSGSLEDTQYF
V: TRBV19; length: 16; size: -; D: -; J: TRBJ1-3; DNA: TGTGCCAGTAGTATAGCCGCTGTGGGAAGTGGAAACACCATATATTTT; CDR3: CASSIAAVGSGNTIYF
V: TRBV7-9; length: 17; size: -; D: TRBD1; J: TRBJ2-3; DNA: TGTGCCAGCAGCCCGGCCAGGTTGGGACAGAACCCAGATACGCAGTATTTT; CDR3: CASSPARLGQNPDTQYF
V: TRBV5-6; length: 14; size: -; D: -; J: TRBJ1-5; DNA: TGTGCCAGCAGCTTGGCTGGTGGCGGCCAGCCCCAGCATTTT; CDR3: CASSLAGGGQPQHF
V: TRBV6-5; length: 11; size: -; D: -; J: TRBJ2-3; DNA: TGTGCCAGCAGATCAGGAGATACGCAGTATTTT; CDR3: CASRSGDTQYF
V: TRBV5-6; length: 15; size: -; D: -; J: TRBJ1-2; DNA: TGTGCCAGCAGCTTGGAAGGGGTACCCTTATATGGCTACACCTTC; CDR3: CASSLEGVPLYGYTF
V: TRBV11-2; length: 16; size: -; D: -; J: TRBJ2-3; DNA: TGCGCCAGCAGCTTAGATGAGCTCAGAAGGACAGATACGCAGTATTTT; CDR3: CASSLDELRRTDTQYF
V: TRBV5-1; length: 12; size: once; D: -; J: TRBJ1-2; DNA: TGCGCCAGCAGCTTGGAAGGCTATGGCTACACCTTC; CDR3: CASSLEGYGYTF
V: TRBV11-2; length: 17; size: -; D: TRBD2; J: TRBJ2-1; DNA: TGTGCCAGCAGCCCCCCTACCGGGAGGGCCTCCTACAATGAGCAGTTCTTC; CDR3: CASSPPTGRASYNEQFF
V: TRBV4-1; length: 15; size: -; D: -; J: TRBJ1-5; DNA: TGCGCCAGCAGCCAATCATTCAGGGCCTTCCAGCCCCAGCATTTT; CDR3: CASSQSFRAFQPQHF
V: TRBV5-1; length: 14; size: -; D: -; J: TRBJ2-5; DNA: TGCGCCAGCAGCGGAACTACGTACCAAGAGACCCAGTACTTC; CDR3: CASSGTTYQETQYF
V: TRBV5-6; length: 16; size: -; D: -; J: TRBJ1-6; DNA: TGTGCCAGCAGCCATCGACAGGACCTCTATAATTCACCCCTCCACTTT; CDR3: CASSHRQDLYNSPLHF
V: TRBV4-1; length: 12; size: -; D: -; J: TRBJ2-7; DNA: TGCGCCAGCAGCCAGGAGGGCTACGAGCAGTACTTC; CDR3: CASSQEGYEQYF
V: TRBV19; length: 13; size: -; D: TRBD2; J: TRBJ2-2; DNA: TGTGCCCTGGGGGGAGGGAGCACCGGGGAGCTGTTTTTT; CDR3: CALGGGSTGELFF
V: TRBV7-6; length: 13; size: -; D: -; J: TRBJ2-5; DNA: TGTGCCAGCAGTGGGATCCAGGGAGAGACCCAGTACTTC; CDR3: CASSGIQGETQYF
V: TRBV4-1; length: 13; size: -; D: -; J: TRBJ2-3; DNA: TGCGCCAGCAGCCTCCGAGGCACAGATACGCAGTATTTT; CDR3: CASSLRGTDTQYF
V: TRBV28; length: 13; size: few; D: -; J: TRBJ2-1; DNA: TGTGCCAGCAGTTTCGGCAGGGGTTATGAGCAGTTCTTC; CDR3: CASSFGRGYEQFF
V: TRBV9; length: 13; size: few; D: -; J: TRBJ2-2; DNA: TGTGCCAGCAGCGAGGGGCTGGGCGGGGAGCTGTTTTTT; CDR3: CASSEGLGGELFF
V: TRBV11-2; length: 17; size: -; D: TRBD1; J: TRBJ2-1; DNA: TGTGCCAGCAGCTTAGGGGACAGATTAACCTCCTACAATGAGCAGTTCTTC; CDR3: CASSLGDRLTSYNEQFF
V: TRBV7-9; length: 18; size: -; D: TRBD2; J: TRBJ2-3; DNA: TGTGCCAGCAGCCTCCTTAAAAGGAGCCTAGCGGGGACAGATACGCAGTATTTT; CDR3: CASSLLKRSLAGTDTQYF
V: TRBV6-5; length: 15; size: once; D: TRBD1; J: TRBJ1-1; DNA: TGTGCCAGCAGTGGGGGGACAGGGAGGGACACTGAAGCTTTCTTT; CDR3: CASSGGTGRDTEAFF
V: TRBV6-5; length: 14; size: -; D: TRBD1; J: TRBJ2-7; DNA: TGTGCCAGCAGTGCGGACAGGGATGTCTACGAGCAGTACTTC; CDR3: CASSADRDVYEQYF
V: TRBV19; length: 13; size: few; D: TRBD1; J: TRBJ2-7; DNA: TGTGCCAGTAGTATGGGACAGGGGTACGAGCAGTACTTC; CDR3: CASSMGQGYEQYF
V: TRBV20-1; length: 11; size: -; D: TRBD2; J: TRBJ2-7; DNA: TGCAGTGCCGCTGCGGGAGGCGAGCAGTACTTC; CDR3: CSAAAGGEQYF
V: TRBV11-2; length: 15; size: -; D: -; J: TRBJ2-1; DNA: TGTGCCAGCAGCTTAGTGCGGGGCCGTTACATTGGGCAGTTCTTC; CDR3: CASSLVRGRYIGQFF
V: TRBV2; length: 16; size: -; D: TRBD1; J: TRBJ2-6; DNA: TGTGCCAGCAGGACAGGGGGGGGCTCTGGGGCCAACGTCCTGACTTTC; CDR3: CASRTGGGSGANVLTF
V: TRBV7-6; length: 14; size: -; D: TRBD2; J: TRBJ2-7; DNA: TGTGCCAGCAGCTTAGCGGGAGGGCCCTACGAGCAGTACTTC; CDR3: CASSLAGGPYEQYF
V: TRBV25-1; length: 15; size: -; D: -; J: TRBJ1-2; DNA: TGTGCCAGCAGTGAACAAGTTGAGGGAAACTATGGCTACACCTTC; CDR3: CASSEQVEGNYGYTF
V: TRBV4-2; length: 17; size: -; D: TRBD1; J: TRBJ2-3; DNA: TGTGCCAGCAGCCAAGACGGACAGGGTGAGAGCACAGATACGCAGTATTTT; CDR3: CASSQDGQGESTDTQYF
V: TRBV6-4; length: 13; size: -; D: -; J: TRBJ1-1; DNA: TGTGCCAGCAGTGAACAGTTGAACACTGAAGCTTTCTTT; CDR3: CASSEQLNTEAFF
V: TRBV4-1; length: 13; size: -; D: TRBD1; J: TRBJ2-1; DNA: TGCGCCAGCAGACAAACAGGGGGTAATGAGCAGTTCTTC; CDR3: CASRQTGGNEQFF
V: TRBV18; length: 17; size: -; D: TRBD2; J: TRBJ2-2; DNA: TGTGCCAGCGCACGGACTAGCGGGAGGGCCGACACCGGGGAGCTGTTTTTT; CDR3: CASARTSGRADTGELFF
V: TRBV29-1; length: 17; size: -; D: TRBD2; J: TRBJ2-7; DNA: TGCAGCTTCCTCCAACCAGGGACTAGCGGGGGGACCTACGAGCAGTACTTC; CDR3: CSFLQPGTSGGTYEQYF
V: TRBV10-1; length: 13; size: -; D: -; J: TRBJ1-4; DNA: TGCGCCAGCAGTGAGTCGAAGAAGGGACTCCCCATTTTT; CDR3: CASSESKKGLPIF
V: TRBV5-1; length: 14; size: -; D: -; J: TRBJ1-2; DNA: TGCGCCAGCAGCTTGTTCCCCTATAACTATGGCTACACCTTC; CDR3: CASSLFPYNYGYTF